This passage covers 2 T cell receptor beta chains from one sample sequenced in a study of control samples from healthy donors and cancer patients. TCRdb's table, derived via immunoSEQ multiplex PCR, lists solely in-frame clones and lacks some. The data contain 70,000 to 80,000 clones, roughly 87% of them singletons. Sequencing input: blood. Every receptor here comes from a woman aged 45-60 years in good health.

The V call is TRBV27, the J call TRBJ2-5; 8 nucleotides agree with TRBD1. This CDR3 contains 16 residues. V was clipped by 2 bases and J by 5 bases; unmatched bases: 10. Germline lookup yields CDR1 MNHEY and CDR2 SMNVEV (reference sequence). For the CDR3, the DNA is TGTGCCAGCAGTTTAGATCCGCAGGGGGCATGGGAGACCCAGTACTTC. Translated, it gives CASSLDPQGAWETQYF.

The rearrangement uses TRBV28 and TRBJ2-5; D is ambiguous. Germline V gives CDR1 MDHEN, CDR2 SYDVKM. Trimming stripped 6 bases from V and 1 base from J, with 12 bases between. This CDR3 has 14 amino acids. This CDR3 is CASRSAGVQETQYF. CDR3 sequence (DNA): TGTGCCAGCAGATCGGCCGGAGTCCAAGAGACCCAGTACTTC.